The 22 T cell receptor beta chains below were found in one sample sequenced in a study of identical twins (dated by TCRdb to about 2016). Library method: 5' RACE. Sequencing instrument: Illumina HiSeq 2000. TCRdb redid the processing of the public reads, applying fastp at Q25 and MiXCR, and retained in-frame beta chains. One record per CDR3 amino acid sequence lists the most common genes and DNA. The sample profile shows approximately 1.8 million distinct CDR3 sequences; roughly a third of them were found once. The biggest ten clones account for under 0.35% of the sample. Sequenced input: cord blood. The receptors were sampled from a newborn girl in good health.

A few counts support this clonotype. The gene calls are TRBV29-1 and TRBJ1-1; possible D gene TRBD1, 5 bases. This CDR3 is built from 13 residues. Deletions cut 1 base from V and 6 bases from J, with 12 bases between. Looked up from germline, CDR1 is SQVTM and CDR2 is ANQGSEA. The CDR3 nucleotides are TGCAGCGTTGAAGTGGGGGGATCCCCTGAAGCTTTCTTT. It is translated as CSVEVGGSPEAFF.

The chain recombines TRBV25-1 with TRBJ1-1, with 10 bases aligning to TRBD1. V was clipped by 3 bases and J by 4 bases; unmatched bases: 8. Germline V gene sequence: CDR1 MGHDK, CDR2 SYGVNS. The CDR3 runs 16 residues. CDR3 coding DNA: TGTGCCAGCAGTGACCGACGGGACAGGGGCCGCACTGAAGCTTTCTTT. It is translated as CASSDRRDRGRTEAFF.

This clonotype was seen ten or more times. The chain uses TRBV5-1 and TRBJ1-2; D ambiguous. The CDR3 loop spans 14 amino acids. Germline CDR1 is SGHRS and CDR2 is YFSETQ. V was trimmed by 0 bases and J by 2 bases, leaving 8 bases between them. The CDR3 protein is CASSLGPTNYGYTF. CDR3 DNA sequence: TGCGCCAGCAGCTTGGGCCCAACGAACTATGGCTACACCTTC.

This sequence joins TRBV6-6 and TRBJ2-3; 7 bases map to TRBD2. The V segment lost 6 bases and the J segment 1 base; nucleotides outside the gene matches: 10. Germline CDR1 and CDR2: MNHNY and SVGAGI (reference sequence). The CDR3 runs 16 residues. The CDR3 DNA sequence: TGTGCCAGCAGGCCCGGTAGCGGGTTAGGCACAGATACGCAGTATTTT. Protein product: CASRPGSGLGTDTQYF.

This clonotype was counted only a few times. The V gene is TRBV7-6, the J gene TRBJ2-3; D tentatively fits TRBD1 or TRBD2 (5 bases each). Germline V lookup: CDR1 SGHVS, CDR2 FNYEAQ. V dropped 5 bases and J dropped 6 bases, with 21 bases sitting between them. The CDR3 totals 16 residues. CDR3 nucleotides: TGTGCCAGCAGCCCCACCGGGACGCTGGGACCGGATACGCAGTATTTT. As protein: CASSPTGTLGPDTQYF. Drawing the rest from reference TRBV7-6 and TRBJ2-3, the complete variable domain is GAGVSQSPRYKVTKRGQDVALRCDPISGHVSLYWYRQALGQGPEFLTYFNYEAQQDKSGLPNDRFSAERPEGSISTLTIQRTEQRDSAMYRCASSPTGTLGPDTQYFGPGTRLTVL.

The chain is built from TRBV10-3 and TRBJ1-2, with D tentatively TRBD1 (5 bases). The CDR3 covers 14 residues. Trimming took 2 bases from V and 4 from J, leaving 11 bases between them. From germline, CDR1 is ENHRY and CDR2 SYGVKD. Here the CDR3 reads CAISESREGYGYTF. The CDR3 DNA is TGTGCCATCAGTGAGAGCAGGGAGGGCTATGGCTACACCTTC.

The chain recombines TRBV10-3 with TRBJ1-2, with TRBD1 identical over 10 bases. Trimming took 4 bases from V and 1 from J; bases not matched to a gene: 6. Germline CDR1 reads ENHRY; CDR2 reads SYGVKD. This CDR3 contains 16 residues. CDR3: CAISGGQGSLNYGYTF. The CDR3 nucleotides read TGTGCCATCAGTGGGGGACAGGGGTCCCTTAACTATGGCTACACCTTC.

As to this clonotype: This may be a read error, as it is one base from a much larger clone. The V and J genes are TRBV12-3 or TRBV12-4 and TRBJ2-1, with D perhaps TRBD2 (6 bases). V shed 3 bases and J shed 13 bases, with 16 bases lying between them. The CDR3 runs 13 residues. The CDR3 region is CASSFRLEETQFF. The CDR3 DNA sequence: TGTGCCAGCAGTTTCAGACTAGAAGAGACCCAGTTCTTC.

The rearrangement links TRBV4-1 to TRBJ2-3, with D perhaps matching TRBD1 (5 bases). From germline, CDR1 is MGHRA and CDR2 YSYEKL. This CDR3 comprises 15 residues. The V end was cut by 1 base, the J end by 4 bases, with 12 bases between. The CDR3 protein is CASSQVALGADTQYF. DNA of the CDR3: TGCGCCAGCAGCCAAGTTGCTCTAGGGGCAGATACGCAGTATTTT.

Ten or more counts support this clonotype. V is TRBV12-3 or TRBV12-4 and J is TRBJ1-2; D possibly corresponds to TRBD1 (5 bases). V lost 2 bases to trimming and J lost 1 base, with 14 bases between them. The CDR3 length is 16 residues. CDR3 in amino acids: CASSLRRGRVNYGYTF. As DNA, the CDR3 is TGTGCCAGCAGTTTAAGAAGGGGACGGGTTAACTATGGCTACACCTTC.

J is TRBJ1-5 and V is TRBV2; D is undetermined. Trimming removed 4 bases at V and 1 base at J, with 14 bases between. CDR1 SNHLY and CDR2 FYNNEI come from the germline V gene. This CDR3 comprises 16 residues. As DNA, the CDR3 is TGTGCCAGCAGTGTATACGGGGAGGGCAGCAATCAGCCCCAGCATTTT. Residues: CASSVYGEGSNQPQHF.

V gene TRBV20-1 combines with J gene TRBJ2-5; 7 bases fit TRBD2. Losses at the gene ends were 1 base for V and 1 base for J; bases not matched to a gene: 3. CDR3 size: 14 residues. CDR1 is DFQATT and CDR2 is SNEGSKA in the germline V gene (reference sequence). CDR3 in DNA: TGCAGTGCTAGAGTCAGACTAGCCCAAGAGACCCAGTACTTC. This sequence encodes CSARVRLAQETQYF.

This clonotype has a handful of counts. This chain connects TRBV6-6 to TRBJ2-7, with no clear D. Germline assignment: CDR1 MNHNY and CDR2 SVGAGI (reference sequence). The CDR3 contains 17 residues. The germline V and J ends were trimmed by 0 bases and 0 bases, with 15 bases remaining between them. The DNA of the CDR3 is TGTGCCAGCAGTTACTCGGCCCCAAGACAACTCTCCTACGAGCAGTACTTC. It yields the protein CASSYSAPRQLSYEQYF.

This clonotype showed up just a few times. The CDR3 spells CASTESGTYNEQFF. Here the CDR3 DNA reads TGCGCCAGCACCGAAAGCGGCACCTACAATGAGCAGTTCTTC. The V gene is TRBV5-1, the J gene TRBJ2-1; D might be TRBD2 (5 bases). Germline-derived CDR1 and CDR2 are SGHRS and YFSETQ. Trimming removed 6 bases from V and 2 bases from J, with 12 bases in between. This CDR3 is built from 14 residues.

Only a few counts were recorded for this clonotype. This chain links TRBV15 with TRBJ2-1; D not certain. V shed 0 bases and J shed 0 bases, with 9 bases lying between them. Germline V gene lookup returns CDR1 LNHNV and CDR2 YYDKDF (reference sequence). The CDR3 is 16 amino acids. CDR3 sequence: CATSRDVGLSYNEQFF. The CDR3 nucleotides are TGTGCCACCAGCAGAGATGTCGGCCTCTCCTACAATGAGCAGTTCTTC.

The chain combines TRBV18 with TRBJ2-7, with 8 positions matching TRBD1. The last part of the DNA fits TRBJ2-5 better; the J call may be wrong. The CDR3 loop spans 13 amino acids. Germline-derived CDR1 and CDR2 are KGHSH and LQKENI. The CDR3: CASSLGQDETQYF. For the CDR3, the DNA is TGTGCCAGCTCATTGGGACAGGACGAGACCCAGTACTTC.

The genes are TRBV4-1 and TRBJ2-5; D gene uncertain. The germline V gene encodes CDR1 MGHRA and CDR2 YSYEKL. The CDR3 runs to 13 residues. Trimming left V 0 bases short and J 7 bases short, with 9 bases between. CDR3 DNA: TGCGCCAGCAGCCAAGATACCCGAGCGACCCAGTACTTC. This translates into CASSQDTRATQYF.

This clonotype has only a few counts. The J gene is TRBJ1-1, the V gene TRBV25-1; D gene unclear. Trimming pared 3 bases from V and 7 bases from J, leaving 6 bases between. The CDR3 consists of 11 residues. Germline V gives CDR1 MGHDK, CDR2 SYGVNS. CDR3 nucleotides: TGTGCCAGCAGTGATGCGCGTGAAGCTTTCTTT. Its protein is CASSDAREAFF.

This clonotype was picked up a small number of times. The gene calls are TRBV3-1 and TRBJ2-5; D not resolved. Trimming cost V 3 bases and J 7 bases, with 9 bases left between them. Germline V CDR1 and CDR2: LGHDT, YNNKEL (reference sequence). The CDR3 spans 12 residues. CDR3 sequence (DNA): TGTGCCAGCAGCCATCTTCGGATGACCCAGTACTTC. Residues: CASSHLRMTQYF.

V gene TRBV7-2 combines with J gene TRBJ1-2; a weak D match, TRBD1 (5 bases). This CDR3 is built from 17 residues. Germline V gene sequence: CDR1 SGHTA, CDR2 FQGNSA. V was shortened by 3 bases and J by 4 bases, with 21 bases between the two germline ends. The CDR3 protein is CASSFRGWRIHFYGYTF. CDR3 coding DNA: TGTGCCAGCAGCTTTCGGGGCTGGCGGATCCACTTCTATGGCTACACCTTC.

This clonotype was seen a handful of times. The rearrangement links TRBV6-2 or TRBV6-3 to TRBJ2-5; 8 nucleotides agree with TRBD2. Germline CDR1 reads MNHEY; CDR2 reads SVGEGT. CDR3 length: 14 residues. The V gene end was trimmed by 2 bases and the J gene end by 4 bases; junction bases not matched to a gene: 3. CDR3 amino acids: CASSYSGSPETQYF. CDR3 in DNA: TGTGCCAGCAGTTACAGCGGGAGTCCAGAGACCCAGTACTTC.

The rearrangement links TRBV5-6 to TRBJ1-1; D gene ambiguous. The CDR3 totals 14 residues. V was cut by 7 bases and J by 5 bases, with 18 bases left in between. The germline gives CDR1 SGHDT, CDR2 YYEEEE. DNA of the CDR3: TGTGCCAGCGCCAGAGGCGTTGCTGATACTGAAGCTTTCTTT. The encoded protein is CASARGVADTEAFF.